Listed below are T cell receptor beta chains from one sample, sequenced in a study of T cell responses to AZD1222 COVID-19 vaccine. Method: immunoSEQ multiplex PCR; TCRdb's copy keeps in-frame clones and lacks some. The sample yields approximately 57,000 clones, about 86% seen once. The sequences come from peripheral blood, collected on day 0 of AZD1222 vaccination. These receptors all stem from an adult in good health. The CDR3 runs from the conserved cysteine through the conserved F or W. The order of the fields is clone size, J gene, D gene, V gene, CDR3 protein, CDR3 DNA. A D gene is named only where the DNA matches it firmly. Expanded clones are given a class, and other clones once, few, many or no size at all.

. TRBJ2-1 . TRBV12-3/TRBV12-4 CASTLGGPNEQFF TGTGCCAGCACCTTGGGGGGACCCAATGAGCAGTTCTTC
. TRBJ1-2 . TRBV5-4 CASSFGYGYTF TGTGCCAGCAGCTTTGGGTATGGCTACACCTTC
. TRBJ1-5 . TRBV6-5 CASRRRVDQPQHF TGTGCCAGCAGACGCCGGGTTGATCAGCCCCAGCATTTT
few TRBJ1-4 . TRBV7-6 CASSLAPATNEKLFF TGTGCCAGCAGCTTAGCGCCCGCAACTAATGAAAAACTGTTTTTT
. TRBJ2-5 . TRBV5-1 CASSPDVSGTQYF TGCGCCAGCAGCCCGGACGTCTCGGGGACCCAGTACTTC
. TRBJ2-5 . TRBV10-3 CAISGTGQETQYF TGTGCCATCAGTGGCACAGGGCAAGAGACCCAGTACTTC
few TRBJ2-3 TRBD2 TRBV6-6 CASSPLADSTDTQYF TGTGCCAGCAGCCCTCTAGCGGATAGCACAGATACGCAGTATTTT
. TRBJ2-3 . TRBV2 CASSDLLLTDTQYF TGTGCCAGCAGTGATTTGCTGCTCACAGATACGCAGTATTTT
. TRBJ1-2 TRBD1 TRBV19 CASSTTGQGAANYGYTF TGTGCCAGTAGTACCACAGGACAGGGGGCGGCTAACTATGGCTACACCTTC
. TRBJ2-7 . TRBV7-9 CASSPLRGDEQYF TGTGCCAGCAGCCCCCTCAGGGGTGACGAGCAGTACTTC
. TRBJ1-2 . TRBV6-5 CASSLGGSYGYTF TGTGCCAGCAGCCTCGGCGGGAGCTATGGCTACACCTTC
. TRBJ1-5 . TRBV29-1 CSVSQGEAQHF TGCAGCGTTTCACAGGGAGAGGCCCAGCATTTT
. TRBJ2-3 TRBD2 TRBV3-1/TRBV3-2 CASSPGGSTDTQYF TGTGCCAGCAGCCCGGGGGGGAGCACAGATACGCAGTATTTT
once TRBJ1-5 . TRBV7-2 CASSSPDRNQPQHF TGTGCCAGCAGCTCTCCGGACAGAAATCAGCCCCAGCATTTT
. TRBJ2-3 TRBD1 TRBV5-1 CASSFPPTGTRDTQYF TGCGCCAGCAGCTTTCCCCCGACAGGGACGAGGGATACGCAGTATTTT
. TRBJ2-7 . TRBV28 CASSIWRRRHTYEQYF TGTGCCAGCAGCATATGGCGGCGTCGACACACCTACGAGCAGTACTTC
few TRBJ2-5 TRBD2 TRBV7-9 CASSFTPGLAGGETQYF TGTGCCAGCAGCTTTACGCCGGGACTAGCGGGGGGAGAGACCCAGTACTTC
few TRBJ2-1 . TRBV18 CASSPGQYNEQFF TGTGCCAGCTCACCCGGACAGTACAATGAGCAGTTCTTC
. TRBJ1-2 . TRBV5-5 CASSLYLGAANYGYTF TGTGCCAGCAGCTTGTATCTTGGAGCAGCTAACTATGGCTACACCTTC
. TRBJ1-2 . TRBV7-9 CASSLYRVDVRGYTF TGTGCCAGCAGCTTGTACAGGGTTGATGTTCGAGGCTACACCTTC